What follows are 30 T cell receptor beta chains derived from one specimen sequenced in a study of Tregs in tolerant kidney transplant recipients. Repertoires were generated with immunoSEQ multiplex PCR, while TCRdb's copy carries only in-frame clones and drops some. Of tens of thousands of clones in the sample, approximately 82% were seen once. The sequencing input was CD4+ T cells from blood. The receptors derive from a human donor in good health.

The chain uses TRBV11-3 and TRBJ2-7; D gene uncertain. Germline assignment: CDR1 SGHNT and CDR2 YENEEA. The CDR3 covers 15 residues. V was trimmed by 1 base and J by 7 bases, leaving 17 bases between them. The CDR3 protein is CASSLGQAPQKEQYF. The CDR3 region has the DNA TGTGCCAGCAGCTTAGGGCAGGCGCCCCAAAAAGAGCAGTACTTC.

The V and J genes are TRBV9 and TRBJ2-2, with D tentatively TRBD2 (5 bases). V lost 4 bases, J lost 4 bases, and 17 bases lay in between. This CDR3 has 16 amino acids. From germline, CDR1 is SGDLS and CDR2 YYNGEE. The CDR3 DNA reads TGTGCCAGCAGCCGTTCGCGCCAGAGGGCCACCGGGGAGCTGTTTTTT. Translating gives CASSRSRQRATGELFF.

The chain combines TRBV9 with TRBJ1-4; D is uncertain. The V end lost 3 bases, the J end lost 0 bases, and 9 bases lay between the germline ends. CDR1 SGDLS and CDR2 YYNGEE come from the germline V gene. CDR3 size: 15 residues. CDR3 DNA sequence: TGTGCCAGCAGCGCAGACGAACCAACTAATGAAAAACTGTTTTTT. Protein: CASSADEPTNEKLFF.

This chain connects TRBV7-9 to TRBJ1-2; TRBD1 is a possible D gene (5 bases). V dropped 5 bases and J dropped 10 bases, with 20 bases sitting between them. From germline, CDR1 is SEHNR and CDR2 FQNEAQ (reference sequence). The CDR3 is made up of 14 amino acids. The CDR3 sequence: CASSQGRSPFVYTF. The DNA for the CDR3 is TGTGCCAGCAGCCAGGGCAGATCCCCCTTTGTCTACACCTTC. Using reference TRBV7-9 and TRBJ1-2 for the parts outside the CDR3, the full variable domain is DTGVSQNPRHKITKRGQNVTFRCDPISEHNRLYWYRQTLGQGPEFLTYFQNEAQLEKSRLLSDRFSAERPKGSFSTLEIQRTEQGDSAMYLCASSQGRSPFVYTFGSGTRLTVV.

The chain has TRBV5-1 and TRBJ1-2; D perhaps matches TRBD1 (6 bases). Germline assignment: CDR1 SGHRS and CDR2 YFSETQ. Trimming pared 3 bases from V and 5 bases from J, leaving 11 bases between. This CDR3 has 13 amino acids. The chain's CDR3 is CASSSWTDYGYTF. In DNA, the CDR3 is TGCGCCAGCAGCTCCTGGACAGATTATGGCTACACCTTC.

V gene TRBV10-2 combines with J gene TRBJ2-1; D could derive from TRBD1 or TRBD2 (5 bases each). CDR1 WSHSY and CDR2 SAAADI come from the germline V gene. V shed 4 bases and J shed 10 bases, with 14 bases lying between them. The CDR3 runs 13 residues. The CDR3 region has the DNA TGCGCCAGCAGTGGGACTGCCTCAGGGGAGCAGTTCTTC. As protein: CASSGTASGEQFF.

The rearrangement joins TRBV2 to TRBJ2-3, with no clear D. V lost 6 bases and J lost 0, with 7 bases in between. Germline values: CDR1 SNHLY, CDR2 FYNNEI. The CDR3 is 13 residues long. CDR3 sequence reads: CASRIPSTDTQYF. The CDR3 region has the DNA TGTGCCAGCAGAATTCCTAGCACAGATACGCAGTATTTT.

The CDR3 loop is CASSFGLADNEQFF. CDR3 DNA sequence: TGTGCCAGCAGCTTTGGACTAGCGGACAATGAGCAGTTCTTC. The gene calls are TRBV7-9 and TRBJ2-1; TRBD2 matches 10 bases. The CDR3 has 14 residues. V was clipped by 3 bases and J by 5 bases; unmatched bases: 1. Germline lookup yields CDR1 SEHNR and CDR2 FQNEAQ (reference sequence).

V usage is TRBV4-3 and J usage is TRBJ2-1; 8 bases are shared with TRBD2. The CDR3 is 14 amino acids. V lost 4 bases, J lost 12 bases, and 11 bases stayed unmatched. Germline CDR1 LGHNA, CDR2 YSLEER. The DNA of the CDR3 is TGCGCCAGCAGCCTGAACGGGGGGGTCATTTCGCAGTTCTTC. Its translation: CASSLNGGVISQFF.

This chain uses TRBV7-3 with TRBJ2-3; D may be TRBD1 (5 bases). The CDR3 consists of 16 residues. V was shortened by 6 bases and J by 6 bases, with 22 bases between the two germline ends. CDR1 and CDR2 from the germline V gene are SGHTA and FQGTGA. CDR3 amino acids: CASSKGHPRAPDTQYF. The DNA of the CDR3 is TGTGCCAGCAGTAAAGGACACCCTAGGGCTCCGGATACGCAGTATTTT.

The rearrangement links TRBV15 to TRBJ2-1; D is possibly TRBD1 (5 bases). Trimming took 0 bases from V and 9 from J, leaving 18 bases between them. The germline V gene has CDR1 LNHNV and CDR2 YYDKDF (reference sequence). The CDR3 contains 16 residues. The CDR3 DNA follows: TGTGCCACCAGCAGAGAGATCGGCAGGGTCAGGTCTGAGCAGTTCTTC. Translating it yields CATSREIGRVRSEQFF.

This chain connects TRBV6-6 to TRBJ2-3, with D tentatively TRBD2 (5 bases). Germline-derived CDR1 and CDR2 are MNHNY and SVGAGI (reference sequence). The CDR3 extends over 15 amino acids. V lost 5 bases and J 4 bases, leaving 16 bases between the germline ends. The CDR3 bases are TGTGCCAGCAGTACGACTGGAGGTTGGTCAGATACGCAGTATTTT. The encoded protein is CASSTTGGWSDTQYF.

This chain links TRBV19 with TRBJ1-2; perhaps TRBD1 as D (5 bases). Germline CDR1 LNHDA, CDR2 SQIVND (reference sequence). V gave up 1 base and J gave up 6 bases, with 15 bases separating them. CDR3 size: 15 residues. CDR3 DNA: TGTGCCAGTAGTATAGGAGCACGGCAGGGAGATGGCTACACCTTC. It encodes CASSIGARQGDGYTF.

A single count supports this clone. This chain uses TRBV9 with TRBJ2-3; the match to TRBD2 covers 8 bases. V was pared by 3 bases and J by 2 bases, with 5 bases of the junction left unmatched. This CDR3 is 15 amino acids long. Germline CDR1 is SGDLS and CDR2 is YYNGEE. The CDR3 sequence is CASSGIAGNTDTQYF. CDR3 coding DNA: TGTGCCAGCAGCGGAATAGCGGGGAACACAGATACGCAGTATTTT.

V usage is TRBV6-1 and J usage is TRBJ2-7, with 9 bases aligning to TRBD2. The trim removed 1 base at V and 3 bases at J, leaving 13 bases unmatched. The germline gives CDR1 MNHNS, CDR2 SASEGT. The CDR3 is made up of 18 amino acids. This chain's CDR3 is CASSEVLGSGLALYEQYF. CDR3 nucleotide sequence: TGTGCCAGCAGTGAAGTCCTAGGATCGGGACTAGCTCTCTACGAGCAGTACTTC.

This chain connects TRBV6-6 to TRBJ1-1; perhaps TRBD1 as D (5 bases). This CDR3 has 16 amino acids. Trimming took off 4 bases at V and 1 base at J, with 16 bases between the two ends. Germline CDR1 is MNHNY and CDR2 is SVGAGI (reference sequence). The CDR3 here is CASSSPWRGRNTEAFF. The DNA for the CDR3 is TGTGCCAGCAGTTCTCCGTGGAGGGGAAGGAACACTGAAGCTTTCTTT.

J is TRBJ2-7 and V is TRBV7-2, with TRBD1 identical over 10 bases. CDR1 is SGHTA and CDR2 is FQGNSA in the germline V gene. There are 16 residues in the CDR3. The ends lost 2 bases at V and 5 bases at J; junction bases unmatched: 9. The CDR3 DNA is TGTGCCAGCAGCTTACAGGCGGGACAGGGGAGGCACGAGCAGTACTTC. It encodes CASSLQAGQGRHEQYF.

This clone has only a few counts. This chain connects TRBV5-5 to TRBJ2-1, with TRBD2 matching over 13 bases. CDR1 is SGHKS and CDR2 is YYEKEE in the germline V gene (reference sequence). V lost 4 bases to trimming and J lost 0 bases; unmatched junction nucleotides: 4. CDR3 length: 17 amino acids. The chain's CDR3 is CASSRTSGGSSYNEQFF. CDR3 nucleotide sequence: TGTGCCAGCAGCCGGACTAGCGGGGGAAGCTCCTACAATGAGCAGTTCTTC.

This chain connects TRBV7-2 to TRBJ2-1, with D perhaps given as TRBD1 or TRBD2 (5 bases each). V lost 1 base and J 4 bases, leaving 8 bases between the germline ends. CDR1 and CDR2 from the germline V gene are SGHTA and FQGNSA. The CDR3 runs to 14 residues. Here the CDR3 reads CASSLEGSYNEQFF. CDR3 DNA sequence: TGTGCCAGCAGCTTAGAGGGGAGTTACAATGAGCAGTTCTTC.

The rearrangement uses TRBV5-1 and TRBJ1-2; 9 bases are shared with TRBD1. Trimming removed 0 bases from V and 3 bases from J; junction bases left unmatched: 6. Germline V lookup: CDR1 SGHRS, CDR2 YFSETQ. This CDR3 has 16 residues. CDR3 in amino acids: CASSLVSGTGYYGYTF. The CDR3 DNA sequence: TGCGCCAGCAGCTTGGTTTCCGGGACAGGGTACTATGGCTACACCTTC.

This chain joins TRBV11-2 and TRBJ1-4, with a tentative D call TRBD1 (6 bases). Between the trimmed V and J ends, which lost 5 bases and 6 bases, there was a span of 10 bases. Germline loops: CDR1 SGHAT, CDR2 FQNNGV. There are 13 residues in the CDR3. CDR3 residues: CASSAGTYEKLFF. In nucleotides, the CDR3 is TGTGCCAGCAGCGCCGGGACATATGAAAAACTGTTTTTT.

V gene TRBV7-6 combines with J gene TRBJ2-1; 8 bases fit TRBD2. The CDR3 is 14 amino acids. CDR1 is SGHVS, CDR2 FNYEAQ, per germline. The V and J ends lost 10 bases and 5 bases, in that order; junction bases with no gene match: 10. CDR3: CATSREGINNEQFF. The CDR3 DNA follows: TGTGCCACCTCACGGGAGGGCATAAACAATGAGCAGTTCTTC.

As concerns this clone: One end of the junction does not line up with germline, which may come from a read error. The rearrangement links TRBV27 to TRBJ2-1, with 7 bases lining up with TRBD2. The CDR3 loop spans 17 amino acids. Per the germline V gene, CDR1 is MNHEY and CDR2 is SMNVEV (reference sequence). CDR3 amino acids: CVSMLAPGGELYNEQFF. The CDR3 DNA is TGTGTCAGCATGCTCGCGCCGGGGGGAGAACTCTACAATGAGCAGTTCTTC.

The chain recombines TRBV9 with TRBJ2-5; 8 bases line up with TRBD1. The J call could be wrong; TRBJ2-7 is a better fit for the DNA end. CDR1 is SGDLS and CDR2 is YYNGEE in the germline V gene. CDR3 length: 13 amino acids. The CDR3 protein is CASRGQGSYEQYF. CDR3 in DNA: TGTGCCAGCAGAGGACAGGGTAGCTACGAGCAGTACTTC.

For this clone: The sample contains more than one DNA sequence encoding this CDR3. The chain combines TRBV4-2 with TRBJ2-7, with D maybe TRBD2 (6 bases). The CDR3 has 14 residues. Germline V CDR1 and CDR2: LGHNA, YNFKEQ. Trimming stripped 0 bases from V and 7 bases from J, with 13 bases between. The CDR3 sequence is CASSQDYGGREQYF. Here the CDR3 DNA reads TGTGCCAGCAGCCAAGATTACGGGGGTCGGGAGCAGTACTTC.

The V gene is TRBV6-1, the J gene TRBJ2-7, with D possibly TRBD1 on 5 matching bases. The CDR3 contains 12 residues. Per the germline V gene, CDR1 is MNHNS and CDR2 is SASEGT. Trimming removed 11 bases at V and 2 bases at J, with 13 bases between. Here the CDR3 DNA reads TGTGCCCTACAGACAGAGCCCTACGAGCAGTACTTC. As protein: CALQTEPYEQYF.

V and J are TRBV19 and TRBJ1-1; D is uncertain. Germline-derived CDR1 and CDR2 are LNHDA and SQIVND (reference sequence). The CDR3 totals 16 residues. V lost 7 bases, J lost 5 bases, and 23 bases lay in between. The CDR3 loop reads CASMGVSSVTATEAFF. In DNA form, the CDR3 reads TGTGCCAGTATGGGTGTTAGTTCAGTCACGGCGACTGAAGCTTTCTTT.

This chain uses TRBV6-1 with TRBJ2-4; D remains ambiguous. The V gene lost 6 bases and the J gene lost 0 bases, with 9 bases spanning the gap. The CDR3 length is 14 residues. The germline V gene encodes CDR1 MNHNS and CDR2 SASEGT. The CDR3 region is CASRTPLAKNIQYF. For the CDR3, the DNA is TGTGCCAGCAGGACTCCCTTAGCCAAAAACATTCAGTACTTC.

The chain has TRBV20-1 and TRBJ1-2, with 7 bases aligning to TRBD1. V was clipped by 5 bases and J by 8 bases; unmatched bases: 5. This CDR3 region has 11 residues. CDR1 is DFQATT and CDR2 is SNEGSKA in the germline V gene (reference sequence). CDR3 region: CSAQQGYGYTF. In DNA form, the CDR3 reads TGCAGTGCTCAACAGGGGTACGGCTACACCTTC.

CDR3 in DNA: TGTGCCAGCAGCGTAGAGGGGCAGGGTGAAGCTTTCTTT. Protein product: CASSVEGQGEAFF. The chain couples TRBV9 to TRBJ1-1; D might be TRBD1 (5 bases). This CDR3 is 13 amino acids long. Looked up from germline, CDR1 is SGDLS and CDR2 is YYNGEE. Trimming left V 0 bases short and J 7 bases short, with 10 bases between.